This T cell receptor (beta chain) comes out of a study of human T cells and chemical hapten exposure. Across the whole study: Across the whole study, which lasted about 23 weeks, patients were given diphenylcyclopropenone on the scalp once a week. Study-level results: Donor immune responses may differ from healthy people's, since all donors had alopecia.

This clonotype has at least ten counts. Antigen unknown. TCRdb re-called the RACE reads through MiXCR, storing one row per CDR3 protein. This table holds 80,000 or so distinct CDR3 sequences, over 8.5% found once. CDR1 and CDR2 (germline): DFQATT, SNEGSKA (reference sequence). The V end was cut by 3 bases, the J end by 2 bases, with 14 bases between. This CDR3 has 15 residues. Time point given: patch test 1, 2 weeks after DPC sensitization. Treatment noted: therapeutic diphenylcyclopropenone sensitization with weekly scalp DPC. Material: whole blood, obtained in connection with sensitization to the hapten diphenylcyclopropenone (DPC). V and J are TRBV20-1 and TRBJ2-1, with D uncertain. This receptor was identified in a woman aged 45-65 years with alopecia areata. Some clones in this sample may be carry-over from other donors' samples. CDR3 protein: CSASDLQNPYNEQFF. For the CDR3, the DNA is TGCAGTGCTAGCGACCTACAGAACCCCTACAATGAGCAGTTCTTC.